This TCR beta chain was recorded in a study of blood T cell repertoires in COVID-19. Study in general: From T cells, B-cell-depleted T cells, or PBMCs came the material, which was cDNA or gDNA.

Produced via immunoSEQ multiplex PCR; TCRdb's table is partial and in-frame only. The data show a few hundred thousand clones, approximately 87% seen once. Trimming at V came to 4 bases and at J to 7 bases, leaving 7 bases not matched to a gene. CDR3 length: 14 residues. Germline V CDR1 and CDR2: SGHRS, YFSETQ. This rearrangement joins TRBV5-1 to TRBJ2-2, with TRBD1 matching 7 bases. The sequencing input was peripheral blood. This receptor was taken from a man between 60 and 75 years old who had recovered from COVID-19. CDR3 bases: TGCGCCAGCAGCCCTTGGACAGGCCACGGGGAGCTGTTTTTT. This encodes CASSPWTGHGELFF.